This T cell receptor (beta chain) came from a study of beta chain features in type 1 diabetes. Study-wide findings and caveats: Shorter TCRB CDR3s, moderately but significantly so, were found in Type 1 diabetes patients in all four CD4+ subsets. The study notes PCR might favor shorter templates equally in patients and controls.

This clone was seen a few times. The antigen is undetermined. What was sequenced were expressed TCRB transcripts, since all of the isolated RNA had been reverse transcribed. Assay used: immunoSEQ multiplex PCR; TCRdb lists only in-frame clones, some missing. Among roughly 350,000 clones listed, roughly 9.6% were seen once. Trimming took off 0 bases at V and 6 bases at J, with 13 bases between the two ends. Germline V gene lookup returns CDR1 SGDLS and CDR2 YYNGEE. The CDR3 runs 15 residues. The sample comprised naive CD4+ T cells from blood. The origin of this receptor is a woman in her twenties or thirties in good health. This chain links TRBV9 with TRBJ2-1; TRBD2 might be the D (6 bases). CDR3 amino acids: CASSVVGGAGNEQFF. CDR3 nucleotides: TGTGCCAGCAGCGTAGTCGGAGGGGCGGGCAATGAGCAGTTCTTC.